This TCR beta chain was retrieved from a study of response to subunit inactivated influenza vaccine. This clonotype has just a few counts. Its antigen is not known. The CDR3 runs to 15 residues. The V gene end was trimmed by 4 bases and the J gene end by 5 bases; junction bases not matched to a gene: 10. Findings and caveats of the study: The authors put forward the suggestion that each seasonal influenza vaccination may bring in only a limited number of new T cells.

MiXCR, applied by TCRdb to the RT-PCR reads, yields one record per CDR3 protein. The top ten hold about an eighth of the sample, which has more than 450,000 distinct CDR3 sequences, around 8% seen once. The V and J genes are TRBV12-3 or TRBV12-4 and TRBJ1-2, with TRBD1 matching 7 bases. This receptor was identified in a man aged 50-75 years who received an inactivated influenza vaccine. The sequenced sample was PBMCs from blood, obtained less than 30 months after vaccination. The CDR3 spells CASSYGTASSYGYTF. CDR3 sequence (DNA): TGTGCCAGCAGTTACGGGACAGCCTCTTCGTATGGCTACACCTTC.